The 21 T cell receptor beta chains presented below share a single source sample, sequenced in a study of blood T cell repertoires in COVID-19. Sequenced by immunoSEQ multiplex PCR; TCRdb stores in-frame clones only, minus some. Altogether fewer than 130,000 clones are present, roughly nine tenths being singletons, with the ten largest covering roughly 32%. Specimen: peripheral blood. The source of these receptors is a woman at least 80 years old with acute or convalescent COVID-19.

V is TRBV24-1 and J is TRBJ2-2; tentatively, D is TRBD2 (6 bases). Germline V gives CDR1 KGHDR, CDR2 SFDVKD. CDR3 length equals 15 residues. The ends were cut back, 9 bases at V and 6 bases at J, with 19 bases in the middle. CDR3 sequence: CATGGAAGSAGELFF. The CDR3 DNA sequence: TGTGCCACCGGAGGGGCAGCCGGAAGCGCCGGGGAGCTGTTTTTT.

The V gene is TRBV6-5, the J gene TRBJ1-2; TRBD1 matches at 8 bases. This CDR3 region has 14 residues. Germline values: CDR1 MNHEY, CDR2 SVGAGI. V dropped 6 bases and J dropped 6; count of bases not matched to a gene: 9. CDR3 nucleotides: TGTGCCAGCAGGATGACAGGGGAGGGGAATGGCTACACCTTC. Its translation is CASRMTGEGNGYTF.

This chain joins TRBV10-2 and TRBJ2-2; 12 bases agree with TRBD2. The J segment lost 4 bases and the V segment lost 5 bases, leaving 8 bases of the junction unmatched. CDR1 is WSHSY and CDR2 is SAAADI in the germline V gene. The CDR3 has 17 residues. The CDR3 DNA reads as TGCGCCAGCAGTAGGCTAGCGGGGGGGCCGGGCACCGGGGAGCTGTTTTTT. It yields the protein CASSRLAGGPGTGELFF.

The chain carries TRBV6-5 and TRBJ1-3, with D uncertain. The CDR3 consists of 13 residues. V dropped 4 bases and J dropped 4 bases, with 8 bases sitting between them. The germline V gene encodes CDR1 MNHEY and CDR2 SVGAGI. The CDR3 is CASSLNRGNTIYF. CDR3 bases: TGTGCCAGCAGTTTAAACAGAGGAAACACCATATATTTT.

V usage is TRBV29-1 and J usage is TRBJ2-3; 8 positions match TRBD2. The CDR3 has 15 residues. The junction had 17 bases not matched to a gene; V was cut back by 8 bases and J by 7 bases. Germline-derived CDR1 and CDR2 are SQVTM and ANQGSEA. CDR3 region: CSSAGTRDGLHTQYF. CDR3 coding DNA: TGCAGCTCCGCCGGGACTAGGGATGGTCTGCATACGCAGTATTTT.

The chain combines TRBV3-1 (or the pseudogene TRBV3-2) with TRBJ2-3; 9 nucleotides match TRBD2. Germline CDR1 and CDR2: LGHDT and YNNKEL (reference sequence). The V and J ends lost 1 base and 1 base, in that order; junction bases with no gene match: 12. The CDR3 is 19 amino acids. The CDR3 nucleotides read TGTGCCAGCAGCCAAGTATTGGCGGGGGGGCCTACGGGCACAGATACGCAGTATTTT. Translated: CASSQVLAGGPTGTDTQYF.

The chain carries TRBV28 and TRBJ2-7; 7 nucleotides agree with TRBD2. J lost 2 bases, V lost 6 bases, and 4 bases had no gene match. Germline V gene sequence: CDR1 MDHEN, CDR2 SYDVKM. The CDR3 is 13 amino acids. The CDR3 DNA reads TGTGCCAGCAGCCCTGGGGGGGCCTACGAGCAGTACTTC. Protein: CASSPGGAYEQYF.

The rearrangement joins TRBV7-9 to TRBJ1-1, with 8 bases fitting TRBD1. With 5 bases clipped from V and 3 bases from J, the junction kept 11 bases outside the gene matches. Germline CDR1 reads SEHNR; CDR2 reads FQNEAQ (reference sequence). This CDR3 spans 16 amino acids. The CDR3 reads CASSGGQGALDTEAFF. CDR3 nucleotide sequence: TGTGCCAGCAGCGGGGGGCAGGGGGCTTTGGACACTGAAGCTTTCTTT.

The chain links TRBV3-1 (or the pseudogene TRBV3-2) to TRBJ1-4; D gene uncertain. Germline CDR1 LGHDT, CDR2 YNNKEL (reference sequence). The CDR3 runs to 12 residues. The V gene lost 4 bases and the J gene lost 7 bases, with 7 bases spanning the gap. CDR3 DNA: TGTGCCAGCAGCCCCCGGGGTGAAAAACTGTTTTTT. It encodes CASSPRGEKLFF.

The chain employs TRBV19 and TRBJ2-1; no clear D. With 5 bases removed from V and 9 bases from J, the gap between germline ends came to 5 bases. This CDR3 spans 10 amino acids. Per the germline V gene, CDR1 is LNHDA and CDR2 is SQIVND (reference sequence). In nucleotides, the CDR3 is TGTGCCAGTAGTTCGGGTGAGCAGTTCTTC. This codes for CASSSGEQFF. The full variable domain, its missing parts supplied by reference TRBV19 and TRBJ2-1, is DGGITQSPKYLFRKEGQNVTLSCEQNLNHDAMYWYRQDPGQGLRLIYYSQIVNDFQKGDIAEGYSVSREKKESFPLTVTSAQKNPTAFYLCASSSGEQFFGPGTRLTVL.

CDR3 DNA: TGCGCCAGCAGCCAAGATCGGGGGGGAACCTACAATGAGCAGTTCTTC. Its translation is CASSQDRGGTYNEQFF. The rearrangement uses TRBV4-1 and TRBJ2-1; TRBD2 aligns across 8 bases. V shed 0 bases, J shed 2 bases, and the junction held 3 bases outside the gene matches. The CDR3 is 16 amino acids. Germline CDR1 and CDR2: MGHRA and YSYEKL.

CDR3 amino acids: CASSLAPGGGLTDTQYF. CDR3 in DNA: TGCGCCAGCAGCTTGGCACCGGGGGGGGGCCTTACAGATACGCAGTATTTT. This rearrangement joins TRBV5-1 to TRBJ2-3; 8 bases align to TRBD2. V trimming: 0 bases; J trimming: 3 bases; junction bases outside the gene matches: 9. Germline V gene lookup returns CDR1 SGHRS and CDR2 YFSETQ. CDR3 length: 17 amino acids.

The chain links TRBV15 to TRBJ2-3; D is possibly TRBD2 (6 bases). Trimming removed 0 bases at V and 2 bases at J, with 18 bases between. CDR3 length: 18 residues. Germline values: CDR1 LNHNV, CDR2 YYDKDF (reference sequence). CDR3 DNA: TGTGCCACCAGCAGAGATCTGGGGTCTAGCGTTCTCACAGATACGCAGTATTTT. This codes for CATSRDLGSSVLTDTQYF. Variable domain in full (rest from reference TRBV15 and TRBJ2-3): DAMVIQNPRYQVTQFGKPVTLSCSQTLNHNVMYWYQQKSSQAPKLLFHYYDKDFNNEADTPDNFQSRRPNTSFCFLDIRSPGLGDTAMYLCATSRDLGSSVLTDTQYFGPGTRLTVL.

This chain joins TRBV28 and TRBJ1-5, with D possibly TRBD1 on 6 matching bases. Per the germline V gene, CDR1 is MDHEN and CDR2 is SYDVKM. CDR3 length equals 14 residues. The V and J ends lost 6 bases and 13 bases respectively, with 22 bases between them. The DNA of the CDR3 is TGTGCCAGCAGGACGTCTGGGGGGGGCGAGGGGCAGCATTTT. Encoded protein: CASRTSGGGEGQHF.

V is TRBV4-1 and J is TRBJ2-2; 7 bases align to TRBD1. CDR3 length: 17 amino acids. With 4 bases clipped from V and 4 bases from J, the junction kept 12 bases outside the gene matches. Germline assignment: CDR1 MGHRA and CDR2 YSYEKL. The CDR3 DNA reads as TGCGCCAGCAGCCGCCGACAGGGACCGATCAGCACCGGGGAGCTGTTTTTT. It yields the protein CASSRRQGPISTGELFF.

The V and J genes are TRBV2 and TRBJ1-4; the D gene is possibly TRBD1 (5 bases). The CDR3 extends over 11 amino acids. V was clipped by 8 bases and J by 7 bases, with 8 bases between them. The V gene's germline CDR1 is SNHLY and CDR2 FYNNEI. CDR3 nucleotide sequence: TGTGCCAGCGGGGCCCTTGAAAAACTGTTTTTT. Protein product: CASGALEKLFF.

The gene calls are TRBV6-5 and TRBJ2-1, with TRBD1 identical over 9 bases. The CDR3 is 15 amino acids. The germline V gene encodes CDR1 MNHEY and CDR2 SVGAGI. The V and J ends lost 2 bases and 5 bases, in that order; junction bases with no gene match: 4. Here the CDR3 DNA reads TGTGCCAGCAGTTACCTGGGACAGGGTAACAATGAGCAGTTCTTC. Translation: CASSYLGQGNNEQFF.

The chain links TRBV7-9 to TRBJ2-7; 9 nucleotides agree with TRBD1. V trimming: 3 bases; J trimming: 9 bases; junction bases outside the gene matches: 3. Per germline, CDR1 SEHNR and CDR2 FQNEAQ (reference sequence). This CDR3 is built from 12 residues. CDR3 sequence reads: CASSFTGGVQYF. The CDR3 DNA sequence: TGTGCCAGCAGCTTTACAGGGGGCGTGCAGTACTTC. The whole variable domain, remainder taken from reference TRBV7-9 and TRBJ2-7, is DTGVSQNPRHKITKRGQNVTFRCDPISEHNRLYWYRQTLGQGPEFLTYFQNEAQLEKSRLLSDRFSAERPKGSFSTLEIQRTEQGDSAMYLCASSFTGGVQYFGPGTRLTVT.

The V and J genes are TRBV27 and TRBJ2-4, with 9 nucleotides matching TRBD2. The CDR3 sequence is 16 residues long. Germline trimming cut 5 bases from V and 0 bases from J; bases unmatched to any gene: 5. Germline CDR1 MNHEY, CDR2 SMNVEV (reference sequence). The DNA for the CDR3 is TGTGCCAGCAGTCCCTCTAGCGGGGTAGCCAAAAACATTCAGTACTTC. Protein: CASSPSSGVAKNIQYF.

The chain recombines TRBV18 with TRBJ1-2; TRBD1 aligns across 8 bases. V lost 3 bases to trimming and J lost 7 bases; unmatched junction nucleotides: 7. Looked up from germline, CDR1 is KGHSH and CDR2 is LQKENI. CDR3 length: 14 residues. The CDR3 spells CASSPGQGRSGYTF. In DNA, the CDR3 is TGTGCCAGCTCACCCGGACAGGGAAGAAGTGGCTACACCTTC.

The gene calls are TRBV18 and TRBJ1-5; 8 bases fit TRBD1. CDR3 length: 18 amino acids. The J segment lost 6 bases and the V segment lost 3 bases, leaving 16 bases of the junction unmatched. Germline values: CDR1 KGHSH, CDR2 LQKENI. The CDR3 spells CASSPSGGSGGASQPQHF. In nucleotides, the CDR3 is TGTGCCAGCTCACCGAGTGGTGGTTCAGGGGGCGCCAGTCAGCCCCAGCATTTT. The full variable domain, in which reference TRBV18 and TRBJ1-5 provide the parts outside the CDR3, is NAGVMQNPRHLVRRRGQEARLRCSPMKGHSHVYWYRQLPEEGLKFMVYLQKENIIDESGMPKERFSAEFPKEGPSILRIQQVVRGDSAAYFCASSPSGGSGGASQPQHFGDGTRLSIL.